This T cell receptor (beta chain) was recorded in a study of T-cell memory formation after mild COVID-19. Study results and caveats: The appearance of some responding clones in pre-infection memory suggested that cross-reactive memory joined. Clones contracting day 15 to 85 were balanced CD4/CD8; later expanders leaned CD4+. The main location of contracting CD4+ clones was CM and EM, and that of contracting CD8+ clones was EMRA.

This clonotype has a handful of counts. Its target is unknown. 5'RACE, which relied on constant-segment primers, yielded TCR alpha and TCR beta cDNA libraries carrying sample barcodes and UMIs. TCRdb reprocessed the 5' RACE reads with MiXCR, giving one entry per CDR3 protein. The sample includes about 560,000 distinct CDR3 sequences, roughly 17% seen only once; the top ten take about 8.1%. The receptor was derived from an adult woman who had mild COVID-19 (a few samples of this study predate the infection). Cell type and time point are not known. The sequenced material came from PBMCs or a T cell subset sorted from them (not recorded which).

DNA for the CDR3: TGTGCCTGGAGTGTGGGGTGGGAGACCCAGTACTTC. The encoded protein is CAWSVGWETQYF. The chain employs TRBV30 and TRBJ2-5; D call uncertain. V was cut by 0 bases and J by 5 bases, with 7 bases left in between. Germline V CDR1 and CDR2: GTSNPN, SVGIG (reference sequence). The CDR3 has 12 residues.